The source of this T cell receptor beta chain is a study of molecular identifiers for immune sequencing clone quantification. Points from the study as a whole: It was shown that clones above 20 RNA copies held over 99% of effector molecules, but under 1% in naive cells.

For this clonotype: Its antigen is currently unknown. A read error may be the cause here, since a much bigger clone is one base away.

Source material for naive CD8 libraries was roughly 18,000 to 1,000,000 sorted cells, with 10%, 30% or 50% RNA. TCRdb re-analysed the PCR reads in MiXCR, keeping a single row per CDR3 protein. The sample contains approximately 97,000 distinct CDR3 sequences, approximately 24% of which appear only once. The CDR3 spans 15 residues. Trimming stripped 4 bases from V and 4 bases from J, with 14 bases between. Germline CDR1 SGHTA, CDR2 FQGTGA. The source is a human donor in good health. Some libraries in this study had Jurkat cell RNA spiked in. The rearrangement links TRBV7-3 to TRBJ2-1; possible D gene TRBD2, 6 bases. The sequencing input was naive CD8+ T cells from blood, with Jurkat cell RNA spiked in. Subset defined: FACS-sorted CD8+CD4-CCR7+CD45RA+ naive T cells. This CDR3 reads CASSSGASVYNEQFF. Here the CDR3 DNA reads TGTGCCAGCAGCTCTGGGGCTAGCGTGTACAATGAGCAGTTCTTC.